Listed below are T cell receptor beta chains from one sample, sequenced in a study of cytomegalovirus exposure and HLA in healthy donors. The method was immunoSEQ multiplex PCR; TCRdb's version includes in-frame clones alone and lacks a portion of them. This repertoire shows about 220,000 clones, around 80% found once; its top ten account for more than 13%. Input material: PBMCs. These receptors were obtained from a woman younger than 45 in good health and CMV-seropositive. Each CDR3 is given with its conserved first and last residue. The order of the fields is J gene, V gene, CDR3 length, clone size, D gene, CDR3 protein, CDR3 DNA. The D gene is left open where the match is weak. Expanded clones get a size class; other rows say once, few or many, or leave the size out.

TRBJ2-7 | TRBV7-9 | 14 | . | . | CASSLDTRLYEQYF | TGTGCCAGCAGCTTAGATACTCGTCTCTACGAGCAGTACTTC
TRBJ1-5 | TRBV19 | 15 | . | TRBD1 | CASSIGQGMGQPQHF | TGTGCCAGTAGTATAGGACAGGGGATGGGTCAGCCCCAGCATTTT
TRBJ2-7 | TRBV7-2 | 19 | . | TRBD2 | CASSSPVGLAGRRDNEQYF | TGTGCCAGCAGCTCGCCGGTGGGCCTAGCGGGCCGGCGGGACAACGAGCAGTACTTC
TRBJ2-7 | TRBV7-2 | 13 | . | . | CASSTGVGYEQYF | TGTGCCAGCAGCACGGGAGTGGGGTACGAGCAGTACTTC
TRBJ2-3 | TRBV5-1 | 16 | . | TRBD2 | CASSPGSSGSTDTQYF | TGCGCCAGCAGCCCTGGATCTAGCGGGAGCACAGATACGCAGTATTTT
TRBJ2-2 | TRBV15 | 15 | . | TRBD1 | CATSGWTGANGELFF | TGTGCCACCAGCGGGTGGACAGGGGCTAACGGGGAGCTGTTTTTT
TRBJ2-7 | TRBV28 | 13 | once | TRBD1 | CASQTTGAYEQYF | TGTGCCAGCCAAACAACAGGGGCCTACGAGCAGTACTTC
TRBJ2-7 | TRBV5-1 | 15 | . | . | CASSLGGGSSYEQYF | TGCGCCAGCAGCCTGGGGGGCGGTAGCTCCTACGAGCAGTACTTC
TRBJ2-7 | TRBV28 | 14 | . | . | CASSPLPGRGEQYF | TGTGCCAGCAGCCCTCTCCCAGGAAGAGGCGAGCAGTACTTC
TRBJ2-1 | TRBV5-1 | 14 | . | TRBD2 | CASRGREVWNEQFF | TGCGCCAGCAGAGGCCGGGAGGTGTGGAATGAGCAGTTCTTC
TRBJ2-3 | TRBV6-1 | 16 | once | . | CASSEFAGPSTDTQYF | TGTGCCAGCAGTGAATTTGCAGGACCTAGCACAGATACGCAGTATTTT
TRBJ1-1 | TRBV5-1 | 16 | many | . | CASSLDGPQSNTEAFF | TGCGCCAGCAGCTTGGACGGCCCTCAGAGCAACACTGAAGCTTTCTTT
TRBJ1-4 | TRBV28 | 15 | . | . | CASSLSSGYSEKLFF | TGTGCCAGCAGTTTATCCTCAGGGTATAGTGAAAAACTGTTTTTT
TRBJ2-5 | TRBV27 | 15 | . | . | CASTISGGGGETQYF | TGTGCCAGCACCATTAGCGGAGGCGGCGGGGAGACCCAGTACTTC
TRBJ2-1 | TRBV6-1 | 13 | . | . | CASSAISVDEQFF | TGTGCCAGCAGTGCGATAAGCGTCGATGAGCAGTTCTTC
TRBJ1-5 | TRBV11-3 | 13 | . | . | CASSLYSNQPQHF | TGTGCCAGCAGCTTATATAGCAATCAGCCCCAGCATTTT
TRBJ2-5 | TRBV9 | 17 | . | TRBD2 | CASSVGMTSGGQETQYF | TGTGCCAGCAGCGTAGGGATGACTAGCGGGGGCCAAGAGACCCAGTACTTC
TRBJ1-5 | TRBV28 | 14 | . | TRBD1 | CASSFDRGFQPQHF | TGTGCCAGCAGTTTCGACAGGGGCTTTCAGCCCCAGCATTTT
TRBJ1-2 | TRBV6-1 | 16 | . | . | CASSVGGSLSIYGYTF | TGTGCCAGCAGTGTGGGGGGATCCCTCTCGATTTATGGCTACACCTTC
TRBJ2-1 | TRBV30 | 11 | once | . | CAWSPYNEQFF | TGTGCCTGGAGTCCCTACAATGAGCAGTTCTTC
TRBJ1-1 | TRBV30 | 11 | . | . | CAWSLRDEAFF | TGTGCCTGGAGTCTCAGGGACGAAGCTTTCTTT
TRBJ2-7 | TRBV5-5 | 14 | . | . | CASRRLQPVYEQYF | TGTGCCAGCAGGAGACTACAGCCGGTCTACGAGCAGTACTTC
TRBJ2-2 | TRBV5-1 | 14 | few | . | CASYGSRVTGELFF | TGCGCCAGTTATGGGTCCCGGGTGACCGGGGAGCTGTTTTTT
TRBJ1-1 | TRBV6-5 | 13 | . | . | CASSSKRNTEAFF | TGTGCCAGCAGTTCAAAGAGAAACACTGAAGCTTTCTTT
TRBJ2-6 | TRBV10-3 | 12 | . | . | CAMLSGANVLTF | TGTGCCATGTTATCTGGGGCCAACGTCCTGACTTTC
TRBJ1-2 | TRBV5-1 | 13 | . | . | CASYTGTNYGYTF | TGCGCCAGTTACACAGGGACCAACTATGGCTACACCTTC
TRBJ2-7 | TRBV2 | 11 | . | . | CASSEVDEQYF | TGTGCCAGCAGTGAAGTGGACGAGCAGTACTTC
TRBJ1-3 | TRBV5-1 | 15 | . | . | CASSLTSGGGNTIYF | TGCGCCAGCAGCTTGACTTCAGGAGGAGGAAACACCATATATTTT